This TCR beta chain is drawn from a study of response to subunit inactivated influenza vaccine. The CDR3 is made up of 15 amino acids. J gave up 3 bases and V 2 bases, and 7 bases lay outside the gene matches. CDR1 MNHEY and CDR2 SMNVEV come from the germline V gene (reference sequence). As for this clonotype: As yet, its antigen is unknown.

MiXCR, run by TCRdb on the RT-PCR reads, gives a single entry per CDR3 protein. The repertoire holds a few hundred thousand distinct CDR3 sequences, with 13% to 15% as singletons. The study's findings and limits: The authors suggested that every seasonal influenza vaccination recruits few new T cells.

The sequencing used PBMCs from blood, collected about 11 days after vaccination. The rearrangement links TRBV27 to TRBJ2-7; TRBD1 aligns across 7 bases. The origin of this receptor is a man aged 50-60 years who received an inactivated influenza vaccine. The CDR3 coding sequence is TGTGCCAGCAGTTTAATAGGACAGGAGGACTACGAGCAGTACTTC. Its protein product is CASSLIGQEDYEQYF.